This passage covers 20 T cell receptor beta chains from one sample sequenced in a study of patients and donors after allogeneic stem cell transplantation. Each CDR3 protein gets one entry after TCRdb re-called the RT-PCR reads with MiXCR. Of fewer than 500,000 distinct CDR3 sequences listed, 16% were seen once; the top ten hold 7.2%. The sample consisted of blood, either unsorted or a sorted T cell fraction (not recorded which). These receptors were taken from a human donor who was either an allogeneic HSCT recipient or a stem cell or donor lymphocyte infusion donor (not recorded which). It is not recorded whose cells these are; they may come from a transplant donor.

This chain uses TRBV10-3 with TRBJ2-1, with D tentatively TRBD2 (5 bases). CDR1 and CDR2 from the germline V gene are ENHRY and SYGVKD. The V gene lost 0 bases and the J gene lost 7 bases, with 13 bases spanning the gap. CDR3 size: 15 residues. DNA for the CDR3: TGTGCCATCAGTGAGTCCCGGACCAGCGGTAATGAGCAGTTCTTC. Protein sequence: CAISESRTSGNEQFF.

This clonotype came up many times. CDR3: CASSLEGGADTQYF. Here the CDR3 DNA reads TGCGCCAGCAGCTTGGAGGGGGGGGCAGATACGCAGTATTTT. The chain employs TRBV5-1 and TRBJ2-3; D possibly corresponds to TRBD2 (7 bases). V lost 0 bases to trimming and J lost 4 bases, with 9 bases between them. Germline V gene data show CDR1 as SGHRS and CDR2 as YFSETQ. The CDR3 is 14 residues long. Full variable domain (rest looked up from reference TRBV5-1 and TRBJ2-3): KAGVTQTPRYLIKTRGQQVTLSCSPISGHRSVSWYQQTPGQGLQFLFEYFSETQRNKGNFPGRFSGRQFSNSRSEMNVSTLELGDSALYLCASSLEGGADTQYFGPGTRLTVL.

Ten or more counts support this clonotype. This chain connects TRBV20-1 to TRBJ1-2; tentatively, D is TRBD1 (5 bases). The CDR3 loop spans 14 amino acids. V was cut by 5 bases and J by 4 bases, with 17 bases left in between. Germline CDR1 reads DFQATT; CDR2 reads SNEGSKA (reference sequence). DNA of the CDR3: TGCAGTGCTTTTCCCTTTGGGACGGGCTATGGCTACACCTTC. It codes for CSAFPFGTGYGYTF.

The gene calls are TRBV7-9 and TRBJ2-1, with D uncertain. This CDR3 comprises 12 residues. CDR1 and CDR2 from the germline V gene are SEHNR and FQNEAQ (reference sequence). Trimming shortened V by 5 bases and J by 9 bases, and 11 bases separated the two germline ends. The CDR3 is CASSRESTEQFF. As DNA, the CDR3 is TGTGCCAGCAGCCGAGAGAGTACTGAGCAGTTCTTC.

This clonotype was recorded many times. The chain combines TRBV29-1 with TRBJ1-1; a weak D match, TRBD1 (6 bases). Trimming stripped 6 bases from V and 4 bases from J, with 15 bases between. This CDR3 has 13 residues. Germline V CDR1 and CDR2: SQVTM, ANQGSEA. CDR3 sequence (DNA): TGCAGCGTGGCCCCTACAGGGTTCACTGAAGCTTTCTTT. Translation gives CSVAPTGFTEAFF.

This chain links TRBV11-2 with TRBJ2-3; 16 bases fit TRBD2. CDR3 length: 16 amino acids. CDR1 is SGHAT, CDR2 FQNNGV, per germline. Trimming at V came to 5 bases and at J to 6 bases, leaving 5 bases not matched to a gene. Written as DNA, the CDR3 is TGTGCCAGCAGCCCTGGGACTAGCGGGGGGGAGGATACGCAGTATTTT. It encodes CASSPGTSGGEDTQYF.

This clonotype occurred a few times. The chain has TRBV20-1 and TRBJ2-5, with 11 bases lining up with TRBD2. The CDR3 has 13 residues. Germline CDR1 and CDR2: DFQATT and SNEGSKA (reference sequence). V was pared by 8 bases and J by 5 bases, with 7 bases of the junction left unmatched. The CDR3 nucleotides are TGCAGTCCCTTAGCGGGGGGGCGGGAGACCCAGTACTTC. This sequence encodes CSPLAGGRETQYF.

This clonotype was seen only a few times. The chain uses TRBV7-2 and TRBJ2-7; D may be TRBD1 or TRBD2 (5 bases each). The germline V gene encodes CDR1 SGHTA and CDR2 FQGNSA. The CDR3 runs 15 residues. The V end lost 2 bases, the J end lost 2 bases, and 13 bases lay between the germline ends. The CDR3 reads CASSLYGTLAYEQYF. The DNA for the CDR3 is TGTGCCAGCAGCTTATACGGGACCTTAGCCTACGAGCAGTACTTC.

This sequence joins TRBV7-2 and TRBJ1-3; possible D gene TRBD1, 5 bases. Trimming stripped 5 bases from V and 2 bases from J, with 13 bases between. Per germline, CDR1 SGHTA and CDR2 FQGNSA. CDR3 length: 15 amino acids. The CDR3 bases are TGTGCCAGCAGCGCTAAAGTGGGACCTGGAAACACCATATATTTT. Translating it yields CASSAKVGPGNTIYF.

This clonotype appeared a few times. The rearrangement links TRBV20-1 to TRBJ2-7, with D perhaps matching TRBD1 or TRBD2 (5 bases each). Germline CDR1 is DFQATT and CDR2 is SNEGSKA (reference sequence). The CDR3 runs 13 residues. Trimming stripped 6 bases from V and 5 bases from J, with 17 bases between. The CDR3 sequence is CSAPGTAVDEQYF. Here the CDR3 DNA reads TGCAGTGCCCCCGGGACGGCCGTCGACGAGCAGTACTTC.

This clonotype was detected only once. V usage is TRBV20-1 and J usage is TRBJ2-7; 10 bases are a match to TRBD1. Germline-derived CDR1 and CDR2 are DFQATT and SNEGSKA (reference sequence). The CDR3 totals 15 residues. J was trimmed by 1 base and V by 6 bases; bases with no gene match: 9. CDR3 DNA sequence: TGCAGTGCCTCCAGGCGGGACAGGGGATCCTACGAGCAGTACTTC. Translated: CSASRRDRGSYEQYF.

This clonotype was counted a few times. J is TRBJ2-3 and V is TRBV11-1; a weak D match, TRBD2 (6 bases). V gave up 7 bases and J gave up 3 bases, with 14 bases separating them. Germline CDR1 is SGHAT and CDR2 is FQDESV (reference sequence). CDR3 size: 14 residues. The CDR3 is CASTLVGRTDTQYF. For the CDR3, the DNA is TGTGCCAGCACCCTCGTTGGGAGGACAGATACGCAGTATTTT. The complete variable domain, with remaining parts taken from reference TRBV11-1 and TRBJ2-3, reads EAEVAQSPRYKITEKSQAVAFWCDPISGHATLYWYRQILGQGPELLVQFQDESVVDDSQLPKDRFSAERLKGVDSTLKIQPAELGDSAMYLCASTLVGRTDTQYFGPGTRLTVL.

This clonotype was recorded many times. V usage is TRBV25-1 and J usage is TRBJ2-7; 9 bases fit TRBD1. The V gene end was trimmed by 2 bases and the J gene end by 3 bases; junction bases not matched to a gene: 14. Per the germline V gene, CDR1 is MGHDK and CDR2 is SYGVNS. CDR3 size: 18 residues. CDR3 sequence: CASSERDRARRVVYEQYF. In nucleotides, the CDR3 is TGTGCCAGCAGTGAACGGGACAGGGCGAGGAGAGTGGTCTACGAGCAGTACTTC.

The V and J genes are TRBV7-6 and TRBJ2-1, with 10 bases identical to TRBD2. The CDR3 runs to 16 residues. Germline loops: CDR1 SGHVS, CDR2 FNYEAQ. V dropped 1 base and J dropped 6; count of bases not matched to a gene: 6. In DNA, the CDR3 is TGTGCCAGCAGCTTAGAGGCTAGCGGGAGAGGCAATGAGCAGTTCTTC. It translates to CASSLEASGRGNEQFF.

This clonotype was counted at least ten times. This rearrangement joins TRBV30 to TRBJ1-5; D is possibly TRBD1 (6 bases). Per the germline V gene, CDR1 is GTSNPN and CDR2 is SVGIG (reference sequence). CDR3 length equals 14 residues. The germline V and J ends were trimmed by 0 bases and 4 bases, with 10 bases remaining between them. The CDR3 DNA follows: TGTGCCTGGAGTGTACGAGGGGGAAATCAGCCCCAGCATTTT. The encoded protein is CAWSVRGGNQPQHF.

The table lists this clonotype with a few counts. This CDR3 reads CASSLTERREQYF. CDR3 bases: TGTGCCAGCAGCTTAACTGAAAGGCGCGAGCAGTACTTC. V usage is TRBV7-9 and J usage is TRBJ2-7; no reliable D call. This CDR3 is built from 13 residues. The V gene's germline CDR1 is SEHNR and CDR2 FQNEAQ (reference sequence). V lost 2 bases and J 6 bases, leaving 11 bases between the germline ends.

V is TRBV7-9 and J is TRBJ2-7; 8 bases are shared with TRBD1. The V gene's germline CDR1 is SEHNR and CDR2 FQNEAQ (reference sequence). The CDR3 length is 15 residues. The V segment lost 8 bases and the J segment 1 base; nucleotides outside the gene matches: 10. CDR3 in DNA: TGTGCCAGCGGGTGGGACAGGAAAAGGTCCTACGAGCAGTACTTC. This translates into CASGWDRKRSYEQYF.

This clonotype was counted at least ten times. The chain links TRBV11-2 to TRBJ2-3; D unclear. Trimming stripped 1 base from V and 0 bases from J, with 8 bases between. This CDR3 region has 15 residues. CDR1 and CDR2 (germline): SGHAT, FQNNGV. CDR3 nucleotide sequence: TGTGCCAGCAGCTTAGCCGTCATTAGCACAGATACGCAGTATTTT. It yields the protein CASSLAVISTDTQYF.

This chain connects TRBV20-1 to TRBJ2-3; tentatively, D is TRBD1 (6 bases). The V gene's germline CDR1 is DFQATT and CDR2 SNEGSKA (reference sequence). The CDR3 length is 14 residues. V lost 5 bases to trimming and J lost 2 bases, with 14 bases between them. CDR3 DNA: TGCAGTGCTGATACGGGACAACTCACAGATACGCAGTATTTT. This codes for CSADTGQLTDTQYF.

This clonotype was detected many times. The chain combines TRBV5-1 with TRBJ2-7; D might be TRBD1 (6 bases). Trimming took 4 bases from V and 2 from J, leaving 13 bases between them. Germline V gives CDR1 SGHRS, CDR2 YFSETQ. The CDR3 extends over 14 amino acids. The CDR3 region is CASSAGTPTYEQYF. DNA for the CDR3: TGCGCCAGCAGCGCCGGGACACCTACCTACGAGCAGTACTTC.